The 16 T cell receptor beta chains below all came from one sample that was sequenced in a study of neurological immune-mediated disorders. TCRdb reanalysed the 5' RACE reads using MiXCR and keeps one entry per CDR3 protein. The sample includes 77,000 or so distinct CDR3 sequences, under 10% of them seen just once. Sequencing was done on a sample of PBMCs. The receptors were sampled from a man in his forties or fifties in good health.

At least ten counts were recorded for this clonotype. The chain combines TRBV10-3 with TRBJ2-7, with unresolved D. With 8 bases removed from V and 0 bases from J, the gap between germline ends came to 11 bases. CDR1 and CDR2 (germline): ENHRY, SYGVKD. The CDR3 consists of 13 residues. CDR3 loop: CAIADRNSYEQYF. The CDR3 DNA reads as TGTGCCATCGCCGACCGCAACTCCTACGAGCAGTACTTC.

This chain connects TRBV5-1 to TRBJ2-7; 10 bases map to TRBD1. The CDR3 runs to 15 residues. V lost 2 bases, J lost 1 base, and 3 bases stayed unmatched. Germline V gives CDR1 SGHRS, CDR2 YFSETQ. The CDR3 is CASSFDRGLSYEQYF. The CDR3 DNA sequence: TGCGCCAGCAGCTTTGACAGGGGGCTATCCTACGAGCAGTACTTC.

This clonotype has ten or more counts. The chain uses TRBV7-2 and TRBJ1-2; the D is unclear. The germline CDR1 and CDR2 sequences are SGHTA and FQGNSA. The CDR3 spans 12 residues. Trimming took off 5 bases at V and 5 bases at J, with 9 bases between the two ends. As DNA, the CDR3 is TGTGCCAGCAGCATAAGGGCTTATGGCTACACCTTC. Its protein is CASSIRAYGYTF.

This clonotype was detected many times. The rearrangement joins TRBV6-5 to TRBJ2-3, with D perhaps TRBD1 (5 bases). V was shortened by 2 bases and J by 5 bases, with 14 bases between the two germline ends. CDR3 length: 15 residues. Germline V gives CDR1 MNHEY, CDR2 SVGAGI. CDR3 coding DNA: TGTGCCAGCAGTTACAGAGGCAGGGCCGGAGATACGCAGTATTTT. Translated: CASSYRGRAGDTQYF.

The genes are TRBV6-2 or TRBV6-3 and TRBJ2-7; 9 bases line up with TRBD1. Per the germline V gene, CDR1 is MNHEY and CDR2 is SVGEGT. The CDR3 sequence is 14 residues long. After removal of 5 bases from V and 3 bases from J, the junction contained 5 bases not matched to a gene. The chain's CDR3 is CASSREGQGYEQYF. In DNA form, the CDR3 reads TGTGCCAGCAGTCGAGAGGGACAGGGCTACGAGCAGTACTTC.

This clonotype occurred many times. CDR3 region: CASSHGTGDNEQFF. The CDR3 nucleotides are TGCGCCAGCAGCCACGGGACAGGAGACAATGAGCAGTTCTTC. V gene TRBV5-1 combines with J gene TRBJ2-1, with TRBD1 matching over 8 bases. Trimming at V came to 4 bases and at J to 5 bases, leaving 5 bases not matched to a gene. Germline V gene data show CDR1 as SGHRS and CDR2 as YFSETQ. CDR3 size: 14 residues.

This clonotype was detected ten times or more. The chain has TRBV12-3 or TRBV12-4 and TRBJ2-1, with a weak D call TRBD2 (5 bases). This CDR3 is 12 amino acids long. Trimming took off 1 base at V and 10 bases at J, with 8 bases between the two ends. This CDR3 is CASSLVRGEQFF. CDR3 bases: TGTGCCAGCAGTTTAGTGAGAGGGGAGCAGTTCTTC.

This clonotype has a count of ten or more. The chain uses TRBV9 and TRBJ1-2, with D possibly being TRBD1 (6 bases). The CDR3 is 17 amino acids. V dropped 3 bases and J dropped 1 base, with 19 bases sitting between them. Germline assignment: CDR1 SGDLS and CDR2 YYNGEE. CDR3 DNA sequence: TGTGCCAGCAGCGCAGCCCGGACAGAAGCCCTTAACTATGGCTACACCTTC. Protein product: CASSAARTEALNYGYTF.

This clonotype occurred many times. This chain joins TRBV25-1 and TRBJ2-3, with D possibly matching TRBD1 (6 bases). With 4 bases removed from V and 3 bases from J, the gap between germline ends came to 17 bases. The CDR3 extends over 16 amino acids. Germline CDR1 MGHDK, CDR2 SYGVNS. The CDR3: CASSVGTSLGTDTQYF. Here the CDR3 DNA reads TGTGCCAGCAGTGTAGGGACAAGCCTGGGGACAGATACGCAGTATTTT.

This clonotype was seen at least ten times. This rearrangement joins TRBV7-9 to TRBJ2-5; 8 bases match TRBD2. The CDR3 extends over 15 amino acids. Germline CDR1 is SEHNR and CDR2 is FQNEAQ (reference sequence). J gave up 4 bases and V 2 bases, and 6 bases lay outside the gene matches. The CDR3 DNA reads TGTGCCAGCAGCTTAAACCGGGGGGGCGGAGAGACCCAGTACTTC. Translated, it gives CASSLNRGGGETQYF.

This clonotype was detected many times. V is TRBV4-3 and J is TRBJ2-5, with D possibly TRBD2 on 5 matching bases. The CDR3 is 16 amino acids. Germline V gene sequence: CDR1 LGHNA, CDR2 YSLEER. The V end was cut by 2 bases, the J end by 4 bases, with 17 bases between. Here the CDR3 DNA reads TGCGCCAGCAGCCAATCCCTCTATCTGGGGAGAGAGACCCAGTACTTC. As protein: CASSQSLYLGRETQYF.

V usage is TRBV20-1 and J usage is TRBJ2-3; TRBD2 matches at 14 bases. V shed 1 base, J shed 4 bases, and the junction held 16 bases outside the gene matches. This CDR3 is 20 amino acids long. CDR1 and CDR2 (germline): DFQATT, SNEGSKA (reference sequence). The CDR3 loop is CSARVGNLGLAGVLADTQYF. CDR3 nucleotide sequence: TGCAGTGCTAGAGTCGGAAATCTGGGACTAGCGGGAGTTCTTGCAGATACGCAGTATTTT.

This clonotype was picked up many times. V is TRBV6-1 and J is TRBJ2-2, with D possibly matching TRBD2 (6 bases). The CDR3 totals 14 residues. Germline values: CDR1 MNHNS, CDR2 SASEGT. V was shortened by 3 bases and J by 5 bases, with 10 bases between the two germline ends. This chain's CDR3 is CASSEFGSTGELFF. DNA for the CDR3: TGTGCCAGCAGTGAGTTCGGGAGTACCGGGGAGCTGTTTTTT.

This clonotype was observed many times. The CDR3 nucleotides are TGTGCCAGCAGTCTACAGCGGGCTGAAGCTTTCTTT. Translating it yields CASSLQRAEAFF. This chain joins TRBV12-3 or TRBV12-4 and TRBJ1-1; no firm D call. The CDR3 is made up of 12 amino acids. The germline V and J ends were trimmed by 5 bases and 6 bases, with 10 bases remaining between them.

This clonotype was counted at least ten times. V usage is TRBV20-1 and J usage is TRBJ1-5, with D unresolved. Germline V gene lookup returns CDR1 DFQATT and CDR2 SNEGSKA (reference sequence). This CDR3 is built from 14 residues. Trimming shortened V by 0 bases and J by 2 bases, and 8 bases separated the two germline ends. CDR3 amino acids: CSARDYTGNQPQHF. CDR3 in DNA: TGCAGTGCTAGAGATTACACCGGCAATCAGCCCCAGCATTTT.

This clonotype has ten or more counts. V gene TRBV5-1 combines with J gene TRBJ1-1; D ambiguous. The CDR3 is 15 amino acids. The V and J ends lost 0 bases and 1 base respectively, with 10 bases between them. CDR1 SGHRS and CDR2 YFSETQ come from the germline V gene. The DNA for the CDR3 is TGCGCCAGCAGCTTGGCCGAAGTCAGGAACACTGAAGCTTTCTTT. Its protein product is CASSLAEVRNTEAFF.